This is a list of T cell receptor beta chains from one sample in a study of a mutant IDH1 vaccine in newly diagnosed glioma. Assay used: immunoSEQ multiplex PCR; TCRdb lists only in-frame clones, some missing. Of about 65,000 clones in the sample, approximately 84% were seen once. Their antigens are not known. The specimen was PBMCs, collected from a glioma patient whose treatment included an IDH1 peptide vaccine. The receptors here all came from a man aged 25-45 years with glioma. Each CDR3 is given with its conserved first and last residue. The order of the fields is J gene, V gene, clone size, D gene, CDR3 length, CDR3 DNA, CDR3 protein. D genes are given only for firm matches. Size values are once, few and many counts, or a class for expanded clones, and some rows have none.

j_call: TRBJ2-7
v_call: TRBV11-2
clone_size: -
d_call: -
cdr3_length: 15
cdr3_nt: TGTGCCAGCAGCTTAGTACTCTACACCCCCTACGAGCAGTACTTC
cdr3_aa: CASSLVLYTPYEQYF

j_call: TRBJ2-2
v_call: TRBV10-3
clone_size: -
d_call: -
cdr3_length: 16
cdr3_nt: TGTGCCATCAGAGTCGGGATGGGCCTGAACACCGGGGAGCTGTTTTTT
cdr3_aa: CAIRVGMGLNTGELFF

j_call: TRBJ1-2
v_call: TRBV18
clone_size: -
d_call: -
cdr3_length: 15
cdr3_nt: TGTGCCAGCTCAACGATTGGCAGGGGTGACTATGGCTACACCTTC
cdr3_aa: CASSTIGRGDYGYTF

j_call: TRBJ2-5
v_call: TRBV7-9
clone_size: -
d_call: -
cdr3_length: 15
cdr3_nt: TGTGCCAGCAGCTTAAATGGGCAATACCAAGAGACCCAGTACTTC
cdr3_aa: CASSLNGQYQETQYF

j_call: TRBJ2-5
v_call: TRBV29-1
clone_size: -
d_call: -
cdr3_length: 12
cdr3_nt: TGCAGCGTTGAACACTCATCGGGGGAGCAGTACTTC
cdr3_aa: CSVEHSSGEQYF

j_call: TRBJ2-7
v_call: TRBV7-6
clone_size: few
d_call: -
cdr3_length: 13
cdr3_nt: TGTGCCAGCTCCAGGGCAAGAGGAGGCGAGCAGTACTTC
cdr3_aa: CASSRARGGEQYF

j_call: TRBJ1-1
v_call: TRBV18
clone_size: -
d_call: TRBD1
cdr3_length: 17
cdr3_nt: TGTGCCAGCTCACTCGGACAGGGGGTTTTGATGGGCACTGAAGCTTTCTTT
cdr3_aa: CASSLGQGVLMGTEAFF

j_call: TRBJ2-7
v_call: TRBV11-3
clone_size: once
d_call: -
cdr3_length: 13
cdr3_nt: TGTGCCAGCAGCTCGGCGGGTCCCTACGAGCAGTACTTC
cdr3_aa: CASSSAGPYEQYF

j_call: TRBJ2-3
v_call: TRBV6-4
clone_size: -
d_call: TRBD2
cdr3_length: 15
cdr3_nt: TGTGCCAGCAGTGAGGGGCGGGGGGGCACAGATACGCAGTATTTT
cdr3_aa: CASSEGRGGTDTQYF

j_call: TRBJ1-1
v_call: TRBV10-3
clone_size: -
d_call: -
cdr3_length: 15
cdr3_nt: TGTGCCATCAGTGAGTGGGGAAGGGGAAACACTGAAGCTTTCTTT
cdr3_aa: CAISEWGRGNTEAFF

j_call: TRBJ1-2
v_call: TRBV12-5
clone_size: -
d_call: TRBD1
cdr3_length: 15
cdr3_nt: TGTGCTAGTGGTTATTCGATCACAGGGGACTATGGCTACACCTTC
cdr3_aa: CASGYSITGDYGYTF

j_call: TRBJ2-3
v_call: TRBV4-2
clone_size: -
d_call: TRBD2
cdr3_length: 15
cdr3_nt: TGTGCCAGCAGCCAAGCTAGCGGGGCCGGAGATACGCAGTATTTT
cdr3_aa: CASSQASGAGDTQYF

j_call: TRBJ2-1
v_call: TRBV5-4
clone_size: -
d_call: -
cdr3_length: 13
cdr3_nt: TGTGCCAGCAGCTTGGAAAGGGACAATGAGCAGTTCTTC
cdr3_aa: CASSLERDNEQFF

j_call: TRBJ2-7
v_call: TRBV5-1
clone_size: -
d_call: -
cdr3_length: 16
cdr3_nt: TGCGCCAGCAGCTTGGCGGCTGCCCGACCCTCCTACGAGCAGTACTTC
cdr3_aa: CASSLAAARPSYEQYF

j_call: TRBJ2-3
v_call: TRBV28
clone_size: -
d_call: -
cdr3_length: 15
cdr3_nt: TGTGCCAGCAGCCCAGGACCAATCGGCACAGATACGCAGTATTTT
cdr3_aa: CASSPGPIGTDTQYF

j_call: TRBJ1-3
v_call: TRBV18
clone_size: -
d_call: -
cdr3_length: 15
cdr3_nt: TGTGCCAGCTCACCAGGGACACTCTCTGGAAACACCATATATTTT
cdr3_aa: CASSPGTLSGNTIYF

j_call: TRBJ2-3
v_call: TRBV5-4
clone_size: -
d_call: -
cdr3_length: 15
cdr3_nt: TGTGCCAGCAGCTTTGGAGGACGAAGCACAGATACGCAGTATTTT
cdr3_aa: CASSFGGRSTDTQYF

j_call: TRBJ1-2
v_call: TRBV2
clone_size: -
d_call: -
cdr3_length: 14
cdr3_nt: TGTGCCAGCAGTCGACGGGATACTAACTATGGCTACACCTTC
cdr3_aa: CASSRRDTNYGYTF

j_call: TRBJ1-1
v_call: TRBV29-1
clone_size: few
d_call: -
cdr3_length: 13
cdr3_nt: TGCAGCGCGGATCTCGGTAGGGGTCCTGAAGCTTTCTTT
cdr3_aa: CSADLGRGPEAFF

j_call: TRBJ2-2
v_call: TRBV4-2
clone_size: -
d_call: TRBD1
cdr3_length: 17
cdr3_nt: TGTGCCAGCAGCCAAGTCGGGACAGGGGGCTTCGGCGGGGAGCTGTTTTTT
cdr3_aa: CASSQVGTGGFGGELFF

j_call: TRBJ2-2
v_call: TRBV4-1
clone_size: few
d_call: -
cdr3_length: 13
cdr3_nt: TGCGCCAGCAGCCAAGCTTGGTCCGGGGAGCTGTTTTTT
cdr3_aa: CASSQAWSGELFF

j_call: TRBJ1-5
v_call: TRBV5-5
clone_size: -
d_call: -
cdr3_length: 16
cdr3_nt: TGTGCCAGCAGCTTGACCTGGGGTACAAGCAATCAGCCCCAGCATTTT
cdr3_aa: CASSLTWGTSNQPQHF

j_call: TRBJ2-2
v_call: TRBV5-1
clone_size: -
d_call: -
cdr3_length: 15
cdr3_nt: TGCGCCAGCAGAGAGCGGGGACAGAACACCGGGGAGCTGTTTTTT
cdr3_aa: CASRERGQNTGELFF

j_call: TRBJ1-6
v_call: TRBV27
clone_size: -
d_call: -
cdr3_length: 14
cdr3_nt: TGTGCCAGCAGTCCGGCAGGCTATAATTCACCCCTCCACTTT
cdr3_aa: CASSPAGYNSPLHF

j_call: TRBJ1-3
v_call: TRBV15
clone_size: once
d_call: -
cdr3_length: 15
cdr3_nt: TGTGCCACCAGCAGAGATCTGCAACCTGGAAACACCATATATTTT
cdr3_aa: CATSRDLQPGNTIYF

j_call: TRBJ1-2
v_call: TRBV10-3
clone_size: -
d_call: -
cdr3_length: 14
cdr3_nt: TGTGCCATCAGTGATTCCGCAGCTAACTATGGCTACACCTTC
cdr3_aa: CAISDSAANYGYTF

j_call: TRBJ1-5
v_call: TRBV19
clone_size: -
d_call: -
cdr3_length: 17
cdr3_nt: TGTGCCAGTAGTATAGATCTACCACAGATTAGCAATCAGCCCCAGCATTTT
cdr3_aa: CASSIDLPQISNQPQHF

j_call: TRBJ1-2
v_call: TRBV5-1
clone_size: -
d_call: TRBD1
cdr3_length: 13
cdr3_nt: TGCGCCAGCAGCTTGGTTGGGACAGGGGAAATAACCTTC
cdr3_aa: CASSLVGTGEITF

j_call: TRBJ1-1
v_call: TRBV7-8
clone_size: -
d_call: -
cdr3_length: 16
cdr3_nt: TGTGCCAGCAGCTTAGACGGCCTCCTAATCGGGACTGAAGCTTTCTTT
cdr3_aa: CASSLDGLLIGTEAFF

j_call: TRBJ1-4
v_call: TRBV2
clone_size: once
d_call: TRBD1
cdr3_length: 15
cdr3_nt: TGTGCCAGCAGGCCTAACAGGGGTGTGGGTGAAAAACTGTTTTTT
cdr3_aa: CASRPNRGVGEKLFF

j_call: TRBJ2-1
v_call: TRBV19
clone_size: -
d_call: TRBD2
cdr3_length: 16
cdr3_nt: TGTGCCAGTAGTATGGGGCTAGCGGGGGCGGGCAATGAGCAGTTCTTC
cdr3_aa: CASSMGLAGAGNEQFF

j_call: TRBJ1-1
v_call: TRBV10-1
clone_size: -
d_call: TRBD1
cdr3_length: 13
cdr3_nt: TGCGCCAGCACAGGGACAGGGATGACTGAAGCTTTCTTT
cdr3_aa: CASTGTGMTEAFF

j_call: TRBJ1-1
v_call: TRBV9
clone_size: -
d_call: -
cdr3_length: 13
cdr3_nt: TGTGCCAGCAGCTACCAAAGAAACACTGAAGCTTTCTTT
cdr3_aa: CASSYQRNTEAFF

j_call: TRBJ2-7
v_call: TRBV5-4
clone_size: -
d_call: TRBD1
cdr3_length: 14
cdr3_nt: TGTGCCAGCAGCATAGGGACAGGGGATTACGAGCAGTACTTC
cdr3_aa: CASSIGTGDYEQYF

j_call: TRBJ2-1
v_call: TRBV5-1
clone_size: -
d_call: TRBD2
cdr3_length: 15
cdr3_nt: TGCGCCAGCAGCCCGCCTAGCGGCGTCTACAATGAGCAGTTCTTC
cdr3_aa: CASSPPSGVYNEQFF

j_call: TRBJ2-1
v_call: TRBV2
clone_size: -
d_call: -
cdr3_length: 12
cdr3_nt: TGTGCCAGCAGTGATCCGAGGGATGAGCAGTTCTTC
cdr3_aa: CASSDPRDEQFF

j_call: TRBJ2-1
v_call: TRBV5-6
clone_size: -
d_call: -
cdr3_length: 15
cdr3_nt: TGTGCCAGCAGCTTGAGGGGGGAAGACTACAATGAGCAGTTCTTC
cdr3_aa: CASSLRGEDYNEQFF

j_call: TRBJ2-7
v_call: TRBV30
clone_size: -
d_call: TRBD2
cdr3_length: 16
cdr3_nt: TGTGCCTGGAGTCATAGTGGGGGGGACTTCTCCTACGAGCAGTACTTC
cdr3_aa: CAWSHSGGDFSYEQYF

j_call: TRBJ2-1
v_call: TRBV27
clone_size: once
d_call: -
cdr3_length: 14
cdr3_nt: TGTGCCAGCAGCGAGGAAAGCTCCTACAATGAGCAGTTCTTC
cdr3_aa: CASSEESSYNEQFF

j_call: TRBJ2-5
v_call: TRBV11-2
clone_size: -
d_call: -
cdr3_length: 15
cdr3_nt: TGTGCCAGCAGCTTAGTTGGGGGGCAAACGGAGACCCAGTACTTC
cdr3_aa: CASSLVGGQTETQYF

j_call: TRBJ1-5
v_call: TRBV30
clone_size: few
d_call: -
cdr3_length: 12
cdr3_nt: TGTGCCTGGAGGGGGGAAGGTCAGCCCCAGCATTTT
cdr3_aa: CAWRGEGQPQHF

j_call: TRBJ1-6
v_call: TRBV7-9
clone_size: -
d_call: TRBD1
cdr3_length: 17
cdr3_nt: TGTGCCAGCAGCTCTCTAGGGCTTGGGACAGGGGATTCACCCCTCCACTTT
cdr3_aa: CASSSLGLGTGDSPLHF

j_call: TRBJ2-5
v_call: TRBV2
clone_size: -
d_call: TRBD2
cdr3_length: 14
cdr3_nt: TGTGCCAGCAGTGAAGCGGGCGGGGGTGAGACCCAGTACTTC
cdr3_aa: CASSEAGGGETQYF

j_call: TRBJ2-6
v_call: TRBV10-2
clone_size: -
d_call: TRBD2
cdr3_length: 19
cdr3_nt: TGCGCCAGCAGTGAGTCAGTTATTGGGGAGGGTGCTGGGGCCAACGTCCTGACTTTC
cdr3_aa: CASSESVIGEGAGANVLTF

j_call: TRBJ2-7
v_call: TRBV4-1
clone_size: once
d_call: TRBD2
cdr3_length: 17
cdr3_nt: TGCGCCAGCAGCCAAGAGGGATCGAAGCGGGGGAACTACGAGCAGTACTTC
cdr3_aa: CASSQEGSKRGNYEQYF

j_call: TRBJ1-6
v_call: TRBV9
clone_size: -
d_call: TRBD1
cdr3_length: 16
cdr3_nt: TGTGCCAGCAGCCCTCGACAGGGGCGGCGGAATTCACCCCTCCACTTT
cdr3_aa: CASSPRQGRRNSPLHF

j_call: TRBJ2-1
v_call: TRBV6-1
clone_size: -
d_call: TRBD1
cdr3_length: 16
cdr3_nt: TGTGCCAGCAGTGGAGGGCACCTACAGGGGGTGATTGAGCAGTTCTTC
cdr3_aa: CASSGGHLQGVIEQFF

j_call: TRBJ2-3
v_call: TRBV7-2
clone_size: -
d_call: -
cdr3_length: 15
cdr3_nt: TGTGCCAGCAGCCCCGACTACCTTAGCACAGATACGCAGTATTTT
cdr3_aa: CASSPDYLSTDTQYF

j_call: TRBJ2-7
v_call: TRBV19
clone_size: -
d_call: -
cdr3_length: 13
cdr3_nt: TGTGCCAGTAGTATAGACTGGAGGGTCGAGCAGTACTTC
cdr3_aa: CASSIDWRVEQYF

j_call: TRBJ2-2
v_call: TRBV9
clone_size: -
d_call: -
cdr3_length: 16
cdr3_nt: TGTGCCAGCAGCGTAGGATACGGGGTCGGCACCGGGGAGCTGTTTTTT
cdr3_aa: CASSVGYGVGTGELFF